This TCR beta chain was documented in a study of beta chain features in type 1 diabetes. Whole-study findings and limits: Since sequencing was performed on cDNA, cells with high TCR expression could be over-represented. Moderately but significantly shorter TCRB CDR3s were found in Type 1 diabetes patients in all four CD4+ subsets.

Sequencing targeted expressed TCRB transcripts, as all isolated RNA had been reverse transcribed. The protocol was immunoSEQ multiplex PCR, while the TCRdb copy is restricted to in-frame clones and leaves out a portion. The repertoire has around 130,000 clones, roughly 10% of them found once; the top ten carry 0.75%. Concerning this clone itself: What it binds is not known.

This CDR3 comprises 14 residues. Per the germline V gene, CDR1 is SGHAT and CDR2 is FQDESV (reference sequence). Trimming cost V 5 bases and J 0 bases, with 10 bases left between them. The sample taken for sequencing was central memory CD4+ T cells from blood. The chain has TRBV11-1 and TRBJ1-1; D gene unclear. The clonotype originates from a man younger than 45 with type 1 diabetes. CDR3 protein: CASSPMAVNTEAFF. The CDR3 DNA reads as TGTGCCAGCAGCCCCATGGCGGTGAACACTGAAGCTTTCTTT.